A single sample gave rise to the 13 T cell receptor beta chains below, sequenced in a study of cytomegalovirus exposure and HLA in healthy donors. A multiplex PCR was run with 60 Vbeta primers and 13 Jbeta primers. Libraries were prepared by immunoSEQ multiplex PCR; TCRdb keeps only in-frame clonotypes and omits some of them. This table has around 100,000 clones, around 80% appearing once. Sample: PBMCs. Receptor source: a woman aged 18 to 35 in good health and CMV-seropositive.

This chain connects TRBV5-1 to TRBJ2-5; D may be TRBD1 (5 bases). The CDR3 spans 15 residues. Trimming removed 1 base from V and 5 bases from J, with 15 bases in between. Germline CDR1 and CDR2: SGHRS and YFSETQ. CDR3 nucleotide sequence: TGCGCCAGCAGCTTGAGGTTAGGGGCAAAGGAGACCCAGTACTTC. This codes for CASSLRLGAKETQYF.

The chain carries TRBV4-2 and TRBJ2-5; unclear D gene. Germline values: CDR1 LGHNA, CDR2 YNFKEQ. The V and J ends lost 1 base and 2 bases respectively, with 8 bases between them. The CDR3 loop spans 14 amino acids. CDR3 in amino acids: CASSQAHSQETQYF. CDR3 in DNA: TGTGCCAGCAGCCAAGCTCACTCACAAGAGACCCAGTACTTC.

This clone was seen more than once but under ten times. J is TRBJ2-3 and V is TRBV9; 10 nucleotides align to TRBD2. V lost 4 bases and J lost 2; bases outside the gene matches: 10. Germline V lookup: CDR1 SGDLS, CDR2 YYNGEE. The CDR3 has 17 residues. CDR3 coding DNA: TGTGCCAGCAGCACTCAACCAGCGGGAGGGCCCACAGATACGCAGTATTTT. It translates to CASSTQPAGGPTDTQYF.

This clone was recorded once. V is TRBV19 and J is TRBJ1-1; 7 bases are a match to TRBD1. Germline CDR1 reads LNHDA; CDR2 reads SQIVND (reference sequence). CDR3 length: 14 amino acids. J was trimmed by 1 base and V by 5 bases; bases with no gene match: 4. In DNA form, the CDR3 reads TGTGCCAGTAGTGATCAGGGGGGGAACACTGAAGCTTTCTTT. Translating gives CASSDQGGNTEAFF.

The chain joins TRBV7-8 to TRBJ1-5, with 7 nucleotides matching TRBD1. V lost 5 bases to trimming and J lost 9 bases; unmatched junction nucleotides: 10. Germline values: CDR1 SGHVS, CDR2 FQNEAQ. The CDR3 is 14 amino acids. Here the CDR3 reads CASSPGTVFWPQHF. The CDR3 bases are TGTGCCAGCAGCCCGGGGACAGTCTTTTGGCCCCAGCATTTT.

The chain joins TRBV7-3 to TRBJ2-5; D remains ambiguous. V dropped 5 bases and J dropped 5 bases, with 12 bases sitting between them. CDR1 is SGHTA, CDR2 FQGTGA, per germline. There are 13 residues in the CDR3. This CDR3 is CASSPEAEETQYF. The CDR3 DNA reads TGTGCCAGCAGCCCCGAGGCGGAGGAGACCCAGTACTTC. Filled out from reference TRBV7-3 and TRBJ2-5, the complete variable domain reads GAGVSQTPSNKVTEKGKYVELRCDPISGHTALYWYRQSLGQGPEFLIYFQGTGAADDSGLPNDRFFAVRPEGSVSTLKIQRTERGDSAVYLCASSPEAEETQYFGPGTRLLVL.

This chain uses TRBV6-6 with TRBJ1-4; weak D call: TRBD1 (5 bases). The CDR3 sequence is 13 residues long. The germline V and J ends were trimmed by 7 bases and 7 bases, with 13 bases remaining between them. Germline V gene lookup returns CDR1 MNHNY and CDR2 SVGAGI (reference sequence). CDR3 nucleotide sequence: TGTGCCAGCACTCGACAGCCTGGTGAAAAACTGTTTTTT. Protein sequence: CASTRQPGEKLFF.

The chain links TRBV28 to TRBJ1-2; 7 bases fit TRBD1. The CDR3 extends over 13 amino acids. The junction had 2 bases not matched to a gene; V was cut back by 5 bases and J by 2 bases. Germline V gene data show CDR1 as MDHEN and CDR2 as SYDVKM. The DNA for the CDR3 is TGTGCCAGCAGTCCGACAGGGAACTATGGCTACACCTTC. It codes for CASSPTGNYGYTF.

This rearrangement joins TRBV7-9 to TRBJ1-5; no clear D gene. This CDR3 is 11 amino acids long. Germline lookup yields CDR1 SEHNR and CDR2 FQNEAQ (reference sequence). Deletions cut 4 bases from V and 10 bases from J, with 8 bases between. CDR3 sequence reads: CASSSTGPQHF. The CDR3 DNA follows: TGTGCCAGCAGCTCGACGGGACCCCAGCATTTT.

The chain is built from TRBV6-1 and TRBJ2-7, with 9 nucleotides matching TRBD1. Per germline, CDR1 MNHNS and CDR2 SASEGT. This CDR3 is built from 15 residues. J was trimmed by 0 bases and V by 4 bases; bases with no gene match: 4. CDR3 residues: CASSATGGSSYEQYF. CDR3 bases: TGTGCCAGCAGTGCGACAGGGGGGAGCTCCTACGAGCAGTACTTC.

This rearrangement joins TRBV27 to TRBJ1-4; a possible D gene is TRBD1 (6 bases). From germline, CDR1 is MNHEY and CDR2 SMNVEV (reference sequence). The CDR3 is 14 amino acids. Trimming took 6 bases from V and 8 from J, leaving 16 bases between them. Written as DNA, the CDR3 is TGTGCCAGCAGGGCAGGGGCCCAAGGGGAAAAACTGTTTTTT. Translated: CASRAGAQGEKLFF.

The chain recombines TRBV5-1 with TRBJ2-5, with TRBD1 matching 8 bases. The junction had 10 bases not matched to a gene; V was cut back by 4 bases and J by 5 bases. The CDR3 loop spans 15 amino acids. Germline CDR1 is SGHRS and CDR2 is YFSETQ. CDR3 bases: TGCGCCAGCAGCCCACTCAGGGGGCAGGTGGAGACCCAGTACTTC. Protein sequence: CASSPLRGQVETQYF.

This chain links TRBV7-3 with TRBJ2-2; 8 positions match TRBD1. CDR1 and CDR2 (germline): SGHTA, FQGTGA. The CDR3 extends over 17 amino acids. After removal of 5 bases from V and 1 base from J, the junction contained 9 bases not matched to a gene. CDR3: CASSQDRVWGNTGELFF. CDR3 coding DNA: TGTGCCAGCAGCCAGGACAGGGTGTGGGGGAACACCGGGGAGCTGTTTTTT. The variable domain in full, completed from reference TRBV7-3 and TRBJ2-2, reads GAGVSQTPSNKVTEKGKYVELRCDPISGHTALYWYRQSLGQGPEFLIYFQGTGAADDSGLPNDRFFAVRPEGSVSTLKIQRTERGDSAVYLCASSQDRVWGNTGELFFGEGSRLTVL.